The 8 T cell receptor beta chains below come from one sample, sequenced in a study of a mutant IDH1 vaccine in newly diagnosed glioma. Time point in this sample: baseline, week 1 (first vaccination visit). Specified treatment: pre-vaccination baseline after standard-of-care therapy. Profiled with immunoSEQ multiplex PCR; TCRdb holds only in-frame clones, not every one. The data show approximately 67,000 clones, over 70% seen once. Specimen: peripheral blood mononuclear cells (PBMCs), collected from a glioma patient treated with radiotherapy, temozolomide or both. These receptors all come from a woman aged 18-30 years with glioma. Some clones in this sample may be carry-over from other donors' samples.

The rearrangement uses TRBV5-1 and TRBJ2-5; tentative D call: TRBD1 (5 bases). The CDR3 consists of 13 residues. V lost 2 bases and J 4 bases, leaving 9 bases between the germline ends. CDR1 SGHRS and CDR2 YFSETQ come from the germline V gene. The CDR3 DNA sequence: TGCGCCAGCAGCTTTAAGGGGTCAGAGACCCAGTACTTC. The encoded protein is CASSFKGSETQYF. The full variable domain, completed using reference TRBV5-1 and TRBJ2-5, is KAGVTQTPRYLIKTRGQQVTLSCSPISGHRSVSWYQQTPGQGLQFLFEYFSETQRNKGNFPGRFSGRQFSNSRSEMNVSTLELGDSALYLCASSFKGSETQYFGPGTRLLVL.

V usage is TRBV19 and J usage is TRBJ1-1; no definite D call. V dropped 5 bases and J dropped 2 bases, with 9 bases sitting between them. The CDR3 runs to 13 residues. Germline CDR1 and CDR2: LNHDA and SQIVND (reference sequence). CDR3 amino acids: CASSLAANTEAFF. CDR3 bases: TGTGCCAGTAGTTTAGCCGCAAACACTGAAGCTTTCTTT.

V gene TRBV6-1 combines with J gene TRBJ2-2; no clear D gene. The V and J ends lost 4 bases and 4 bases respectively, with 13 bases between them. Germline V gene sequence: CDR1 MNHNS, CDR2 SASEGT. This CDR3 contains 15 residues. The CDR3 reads CASSGLWLLTGELFF. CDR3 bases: TGTGCCAGCAGTGGTTTATGGTTGCTCACCGGGGAGCTGTTTTTT.

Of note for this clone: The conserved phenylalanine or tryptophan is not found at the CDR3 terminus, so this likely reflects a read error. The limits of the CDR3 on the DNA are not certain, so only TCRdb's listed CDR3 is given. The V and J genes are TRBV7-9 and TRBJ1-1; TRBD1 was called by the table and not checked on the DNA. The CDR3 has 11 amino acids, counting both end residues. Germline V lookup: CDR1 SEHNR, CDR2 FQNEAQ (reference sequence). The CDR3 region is CASSLGQITTL.

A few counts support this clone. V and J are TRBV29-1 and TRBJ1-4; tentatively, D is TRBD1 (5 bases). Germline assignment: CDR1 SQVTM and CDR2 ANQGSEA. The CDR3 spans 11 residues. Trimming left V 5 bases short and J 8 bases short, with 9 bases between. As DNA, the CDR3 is TGCAGCGTTCACCGGGGGGAAAAACTGTTTTTT. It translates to CSVHRGEKLFF.

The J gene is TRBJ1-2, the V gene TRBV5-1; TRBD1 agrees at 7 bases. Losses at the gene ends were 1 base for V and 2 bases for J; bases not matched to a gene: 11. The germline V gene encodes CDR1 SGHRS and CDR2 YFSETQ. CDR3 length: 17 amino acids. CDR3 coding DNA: TGCGCCAGCAGCTTGCGGCCCGAAGGGACAGTGAACTATGGCTACACCTTC. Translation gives CASSLRPEGTVNYGYTF.

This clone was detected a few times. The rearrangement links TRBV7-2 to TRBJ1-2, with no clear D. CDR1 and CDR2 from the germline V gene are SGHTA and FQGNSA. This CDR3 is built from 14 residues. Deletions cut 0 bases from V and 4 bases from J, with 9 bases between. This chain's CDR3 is CASSLAGQFYGYTF. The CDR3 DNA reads TGTGCCAGCAGCTTAGCAGGGCAGTTCTATGGCTACACCTTC. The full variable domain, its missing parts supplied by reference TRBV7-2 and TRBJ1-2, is GAGVSQSPSNKVTEKGKDVELRCDPISGHTALYWYRQSLGQGLEFLIYFQGNSAPDKSGLPSDRFSAERTGGSVSTLTIQRTQQEDSAVYLCASSLAGQFYGYTFGSGTRLTVV.

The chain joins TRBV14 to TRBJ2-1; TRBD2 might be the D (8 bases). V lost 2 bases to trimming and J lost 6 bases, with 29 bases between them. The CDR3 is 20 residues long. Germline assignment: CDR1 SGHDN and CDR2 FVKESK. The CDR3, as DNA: TGTGCCAGCAGCCAATTTGGCTCCCCTCCAGGACTAGCAGGGGGCAATGAGCAGTTCTTC. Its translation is CASSQFGSPPGLAGGNEQFF. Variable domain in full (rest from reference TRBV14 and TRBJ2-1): EAGVTQFPSHSVIEKGQTVTLRCDPISGHDNLYWYRRVMGKEIKFLLHFVKESKQDESGMPNNRFLAERTGGTYSTLKVQPAELEDSGVYFCASSQFGSPPGLAGGNEQFFGPGTRLTVL.